A selection of T cell receptor beta chains follows, all from one sample in a study of T-cell reconstitution after alpha-beta-depleted transplantation in children. One entry per CDR3 protein results from TCRdb running MiXCR on the PCR reads. The data show about 980,000 distinct CDR3 sequences, around 30% seen once. Sequenced material: PBMCs, mostly from graft donor cells, taken 360 days after TCRalphabeta/CD19-depleted stem cell transplant. Receptors originate from a boy under two years old who had a stem cell transplant for SCID, so the T cells may come from the graft donor. Both conserved end residues are trimmed from each CDR3. Clone size, where shown, is once, few, many, or a class for clones that have expanded.

v_call clone_size cdr3_aa
TRBV24-1 few ATSPGGLGAF
TRBV20-1 . SARSGLAGIYEQY
TRBV20-1 . SVHRGSYGYT
TRBV29-1 few SVGWGQGANQPQH
TRBV5-1 few ASSLVAGPTYNEQF
TRBV12-3/TRBV12-4 few ASSTWDRGQTQY
TRBV12-3/TRBV12-4 few ASSVDRGSYNSPLH
TRBV7-2 . ASSLTPDYNSPLH
TRBV4-1 . ASSQPGQEPRRTQY
TRBV10-2 . ASSESDGGRRY
TRBV20-1 . SAGPGRFEPQH
TRBV6-1 once ASTGQVSYNEQF
TRBV19 few ASRVTVQGIGYGYT
TRBV7-9 few ASSPGRTQGSYEQY
TRBV4-1 . ASSQGFFGAYEQY
TRBV9 few ASSATMGETQY
TRBV5-1 . ASSELAGQQETQY
TRBV7-3 . ASSLRGSLYNEQF
TRBV12-3/TRBV12-4 . ASSLDHRRSYNEQF
TRBV10-2 few ASSDPPRTGSYEQY
TRBV5-6 few ASSLHRSGVQETQY
TRBV19 few ASSIAAGHYT
TRBV10-3 few AISPSGGADSNQPQH
TRBV12-3/TRBV12-4 few ASSPTPGHAIHEQY
TRBV28 few ASSLQTGVAKNIQY
TRBV5-1 . ASSPNVGARNTEAF
TRBV20-1 . SAPPLRRATDTQY
TRBV5-1 once ASQLSPASGGEQF
TRBV10-3 once AISSGTRVRWEQF
TRBV10-3 . AIGARDRGRAGELF
TRBV12-3/TRBV12-4 . ASSFSTTTYTGELF
TRBV5-1 . ASSASGTSGANVLT
TRBV5-4 few ASSLDPTNSPLH
TRBV4-3 . ASSQDPPGEGDTQY
TRBV11-1 . ASSLGRTGEQF
TRBV20-1 . SARDRGTRLFNEQF
TRBV5-5 . ASSLPNRNNEQF
TRBV29-1 . SVGQAATGNYGYT
TRBV9 . ASSARLDRPLEAF
TRBV9 few ASTCNGDRVYEQY
TRBV10-1 few ASTQGGLKAKNIQY
TRBV27 . ASRSDRAVDEQF
TRBV19 . ASSMYGRVEAKNIQY
TRBV7-2 . ASSTPGKNTGELF
TRBV12-3/TRBV12-4 few ASTLGEVEKLF